This T cell receptor beta chain was documented in a study of shared clonotypes between healthy human individuals. Study observations and caveats: Having only a few donors restricted how much genetic and exposure-history diversity was captured.

CDR3 length: 14 amino acids. CDR1 is SNHLY, CDR2 FYNNEI, per germline. The V end was cut by 5 bases, the J end by 2 bases, with 11 bases between. Concerning this clone itself: Its antigen is unidentified.

Produced via immunoSEQ multiplex PCR; TCRdb's table is partial and in-frame only. Of 2 million to 2.5 million clones listed, over 85% were seen once; the top ten hold 0.3% to 0.4%. Naive CD45RA+ and memory CD45RA-negative subsets were split from CD4+ cells. The chain has TRBV2 and TRBJ2-3, with D maybe TRBD1 (5 bases). What was sequenced was naive CD4+ T cells from PBMCs. Subset specified: CD45RA+ positively selected. This receptor was obtained from a man aged 18 to 30 in good health. Some clones in this sample may be carry-over from other donors' samples. The DNA of the CDR3 is TGTGCCAGCAGTCCTCAGGGCCACACAGATACGCAGTATTTT. This sequence encodes CASSPQGHTDTQYF.